This T cell receptor (beta chain) was recovered during a study of blood T cell repertoires in COVID-19. Across the whole study: Specimens from acute and convalescent COVID-19 originated in the United States, Italy and Spain.

V lost 4 bases and J lost 7, with 10 bases in between. CDR3 length: 11 amino acids. Germline lookup yields CDR1 SQVTM and CDR2 ANQGSEA. This clone was counted at least ten times. Grouping used clinical history reported by participants in a survey and questionnaire. Original processing notes: Reference gene primer amplification in the assay estimated nucleated cell counts. Assay used: immunoSEQ multiplex PCR; TCRdb lists only in-frame clones, some missing. That table furnishes V, J and clone size, whereas the DNA furnished D and trimming. The sample consists of about 200,000 clones, 65% to 90% of them appearing once.

This chain links TRBV29-1 with TRBJ1-2, with D perhaps matching TRBD1 (5 bases). The TCR sequence derives from a woman aged 55-70 years with acute COVID-19. The material sequenced was PBMCs or T cells enriched from blood (not recorded which). CDR3 bases: TGCAGCGTTGCGAACCAGGGTGGCTACACCTTC. This encodes CSVANQGGYTF. The full variable domain, rest sourced from reference TRBV29-1 and TRBJ1-2, is SAVISQKPSRDICQRGTSLTIQCQVDSQVTMMFWYRQQPGQSLTLIATANQGSEATYESGFVIDKFPISRPNLTFSTLTVSNMSPEDSSIYLCSVANQGGYTFGSGTRLTVV.